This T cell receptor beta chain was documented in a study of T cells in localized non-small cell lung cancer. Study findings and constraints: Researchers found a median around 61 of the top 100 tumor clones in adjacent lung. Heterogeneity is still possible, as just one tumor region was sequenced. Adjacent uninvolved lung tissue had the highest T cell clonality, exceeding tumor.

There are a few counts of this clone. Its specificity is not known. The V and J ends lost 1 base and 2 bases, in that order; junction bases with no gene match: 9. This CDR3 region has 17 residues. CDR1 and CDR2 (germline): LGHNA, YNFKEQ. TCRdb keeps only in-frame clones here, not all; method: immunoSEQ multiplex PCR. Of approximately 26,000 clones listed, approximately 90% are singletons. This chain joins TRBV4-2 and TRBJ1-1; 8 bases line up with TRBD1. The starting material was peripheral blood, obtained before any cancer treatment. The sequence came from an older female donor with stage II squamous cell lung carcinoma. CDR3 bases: TGTGCCAGCAGCCAAGTATGGACAGGGAGTACTAACACTGAAGCTTTCTTT. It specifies CASSQVWTGSTNTEAFF.